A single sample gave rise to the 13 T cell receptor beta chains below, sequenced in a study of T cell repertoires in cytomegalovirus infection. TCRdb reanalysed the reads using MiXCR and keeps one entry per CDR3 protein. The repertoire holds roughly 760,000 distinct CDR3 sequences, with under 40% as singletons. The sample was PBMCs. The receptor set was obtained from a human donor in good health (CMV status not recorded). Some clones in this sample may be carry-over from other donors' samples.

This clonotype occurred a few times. This chain's CDR3 is CASSLVPTPGEQFF. DNA for the CDR3: TGTGCCAGCAGTTTAGTTCCGACGCCAGGTGAGCAGTTCTTC. The chain employs TRBV12-3 or TRBV12-4 and TRBJ2-1, with D unclear. The V end lost 1 base, the J end lost 9 bases, and 13 bases lay between the germline ends. The CDR3 has 14 amino acids.

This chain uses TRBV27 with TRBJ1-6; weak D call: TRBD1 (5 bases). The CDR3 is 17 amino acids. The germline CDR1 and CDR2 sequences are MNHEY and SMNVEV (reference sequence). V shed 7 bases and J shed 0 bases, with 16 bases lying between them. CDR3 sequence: CASIPTGYRSYNSPLHF. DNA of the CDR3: TGTGCCAGCATCCCTACAGGCTACCGCTCCTATAATTCACCCCTCCACTTT.

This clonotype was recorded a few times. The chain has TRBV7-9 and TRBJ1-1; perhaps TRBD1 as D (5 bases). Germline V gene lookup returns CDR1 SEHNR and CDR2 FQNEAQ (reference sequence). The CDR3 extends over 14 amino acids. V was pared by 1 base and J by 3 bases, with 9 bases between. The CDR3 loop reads CASSLVQGYTEAFF. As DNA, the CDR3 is TGTGCCAGCAGCTTAGTCCAGGGTTACACTGAAGCTTTCTTT.

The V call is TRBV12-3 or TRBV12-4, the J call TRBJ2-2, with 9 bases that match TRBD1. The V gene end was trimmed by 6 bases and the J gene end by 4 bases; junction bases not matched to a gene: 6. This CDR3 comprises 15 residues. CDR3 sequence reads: CASRSQGAVTGELFF. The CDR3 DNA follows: TGTGCCAGCAGATCACAGGGGGCGGTCACCGGGGAGCTGTTTTTT.

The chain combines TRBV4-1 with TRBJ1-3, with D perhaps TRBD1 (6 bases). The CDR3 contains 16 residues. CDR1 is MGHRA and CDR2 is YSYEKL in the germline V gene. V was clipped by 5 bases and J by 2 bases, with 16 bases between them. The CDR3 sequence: CASSEPPGGAGNTIYF. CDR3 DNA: TGCGCCAGCAGCGAGCCTCCGGGGGGCGCTGGAAACACCATATATTTT.

The CDR3 is CASSKGVPAKNIQYF. The CDR3, as DNA: TGTGCCAGCAGTAAAGGGGTCCCAGCCAAAAACATTCAGTACTTC. The chain couples TRBV27 to TRBJ2-4; tentatively, D is TRBD1 (5 bases). The CDR3 is 15 amino acids. Germline V lookup: CDR1 MNHEY, CDR2 SMNVEV (reference sequence). V was clipped by 5 bases and J by 0 bases, with 11 bases between them.

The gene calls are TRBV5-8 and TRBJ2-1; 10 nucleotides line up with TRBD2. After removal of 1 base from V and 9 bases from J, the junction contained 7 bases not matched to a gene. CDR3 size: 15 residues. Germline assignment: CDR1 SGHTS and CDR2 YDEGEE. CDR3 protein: CASSLNSGRALEQFF. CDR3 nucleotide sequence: TGTGCCAGCAGCTTGAACAGCGGGAGGGCCCTTGAGCAGTTCTTC.

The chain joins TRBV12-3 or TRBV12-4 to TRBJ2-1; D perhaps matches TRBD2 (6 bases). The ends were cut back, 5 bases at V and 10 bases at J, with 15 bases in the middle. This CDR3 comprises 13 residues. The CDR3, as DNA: TGTGCCAGCAGTCCGGGGCGGGAACGGGAGCAGTTCTTC. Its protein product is CASSPGREREQFF.

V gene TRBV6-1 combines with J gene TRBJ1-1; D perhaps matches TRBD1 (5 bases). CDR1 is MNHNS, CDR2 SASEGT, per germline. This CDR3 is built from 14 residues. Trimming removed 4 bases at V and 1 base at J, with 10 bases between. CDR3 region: CASSGRGKNTEAFF. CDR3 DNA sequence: TGTGCCAGCAGTGGAAGGGGCAAGAACACTGAAGCTTTCTTT.

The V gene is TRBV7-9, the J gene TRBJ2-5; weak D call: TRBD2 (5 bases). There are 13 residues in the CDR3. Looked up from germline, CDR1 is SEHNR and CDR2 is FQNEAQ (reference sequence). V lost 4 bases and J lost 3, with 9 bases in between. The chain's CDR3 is CASSWSGEETQYF. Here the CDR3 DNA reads TGTGCCAGCAGCTGGAGCGGCGAAGAGACCCAGTACTTC.

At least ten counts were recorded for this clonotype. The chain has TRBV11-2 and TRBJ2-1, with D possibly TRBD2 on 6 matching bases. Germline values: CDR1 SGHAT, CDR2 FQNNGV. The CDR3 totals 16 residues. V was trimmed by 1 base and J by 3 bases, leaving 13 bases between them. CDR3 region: CASSLGSLASYNEQFF. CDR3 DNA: TGTGCCAGCAGCTTAGGCTCACTAGCTAGCTACAATGAGCAGTTCTTC.

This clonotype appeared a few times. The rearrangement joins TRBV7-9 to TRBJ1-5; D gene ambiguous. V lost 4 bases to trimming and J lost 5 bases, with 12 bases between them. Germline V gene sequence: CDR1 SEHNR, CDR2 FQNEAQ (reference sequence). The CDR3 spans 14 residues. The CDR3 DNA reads TGTGCCAGCAGCTGGGGAGGTACCGATCAGCCCCAGCATTTT. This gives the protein CASSWGGTDQPQHF.

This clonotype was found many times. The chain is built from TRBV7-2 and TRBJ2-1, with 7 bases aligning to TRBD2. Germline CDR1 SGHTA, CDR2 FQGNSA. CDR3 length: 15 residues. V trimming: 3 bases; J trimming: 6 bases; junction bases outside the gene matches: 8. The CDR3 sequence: CASSFSWRESNEQFF. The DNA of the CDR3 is TGTGCCAGCAGCTTTTCTTGGCGGGAGTCCAATGAGCAGTTCTTC.